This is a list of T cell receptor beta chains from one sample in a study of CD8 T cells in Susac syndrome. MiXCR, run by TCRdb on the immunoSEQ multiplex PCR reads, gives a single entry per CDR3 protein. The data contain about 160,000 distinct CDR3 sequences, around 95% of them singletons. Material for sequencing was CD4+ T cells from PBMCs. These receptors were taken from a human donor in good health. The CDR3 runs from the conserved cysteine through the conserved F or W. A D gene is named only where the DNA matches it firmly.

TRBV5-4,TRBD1,CASSSEGGADEKLFF
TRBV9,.,CASTPVEQFTDSNQPQHF
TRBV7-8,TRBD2,CASSGGGETQYF
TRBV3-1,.,CASSQASPSNSGNTIYF
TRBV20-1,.,CSARAGRLHTEAFF
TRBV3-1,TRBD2,CASSHRSGGDTQYF
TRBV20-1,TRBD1,CSAADRVSGNIQYF
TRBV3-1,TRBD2,CASSQDPNSGRNEQFF
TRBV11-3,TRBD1,CASSRGQGSDNEQFF
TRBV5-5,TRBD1,CASSQRQGVTNTEAFF
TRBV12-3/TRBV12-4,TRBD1,CASSRQGVGGELFF
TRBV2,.,CASSVRGGYTF
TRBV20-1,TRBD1,CSASRDRDGYTF
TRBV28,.,CASSLPDRPEGGYTF
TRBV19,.,CASSMAGSGVVEQFF
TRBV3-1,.,CASSQDRSSSYNEQFF
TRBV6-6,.,CASGGGLHEQYF
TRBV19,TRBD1,CASSGLDRGYGYTF
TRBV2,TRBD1,CASRATGAYTEAFF
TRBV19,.,CASKIGAQFYEQYF
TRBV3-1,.,CASSQDMETQYF
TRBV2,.,CASRANSNQPQHF
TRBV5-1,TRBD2,CASSLQLAGNEQYF
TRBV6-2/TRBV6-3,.,CASNEARGYGYTF
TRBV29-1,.,CSVGGHLNTEAFF
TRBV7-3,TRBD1,CASSLTGGSNTEAFF
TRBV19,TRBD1,CAPTGTGASEQYF
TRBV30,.,CAWSRRGASNQPQHF
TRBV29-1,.,CSAVRAGELFF
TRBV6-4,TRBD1,CASSATGGGTEAFF
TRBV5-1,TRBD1,CASSRGGGGGYTEAFF
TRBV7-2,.,CASSIDPGGPYGYTF
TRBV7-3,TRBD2,CASSLHSGTRGNNEQFF
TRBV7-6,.,CASSPDGGFQPQHF